Each of the 9 T cell receptor beta chains below was sequenced from the same sample in a study of cytomegalovirus exposure and HLA in healthy donors. Profiling relied on immunoSEQ multiplex PCR, and the TCRdb table lists in-frame clones only, not all of them. The sample includes tens of thousands of clones, approximately 95% of them seen just once. The source material was PBMCs. Source of these receptors: a woman aged 18 to 35 in good health and CMV-seronegative.

This chain uses TRBV29-1 with TRBJ1-1; 7 bases are shared with TRBD1. V trimming: 2 bases; J trimming: 0 bases; junction bases outside the gene matches: 3. Germline lookup yields CDR1 SQVTM and CDR2 ANQGSEA. The CDR3 covers 14 residues. The CDR3 coding sequence is TGCAGCGTTGAACAACAGGGGTTGAACACTGAAGCTTTCTTT. Amino acid sequence: CSVEQQGLNTEAFF.

J is TRBJ1-1 and V is TRBV7-2; 8 nucleotides line up with TRBD1. With V trimmed by 4 bases and J by 3 bases, 4 bases remained unmatched. Germline V gives CDR1 SGHTA, CDR2 FQGNSA. CDR3 length: 14 amino acids. This CDR3 reads CASSSDRGDTEAFF. The CDR3 nucleotides read TGTGCCAGCAGCTCAGACAGGGGTGACACTGAAGCTTTCTTT.

This clone was recorded once. This chain uses TRBV4-3 with TRBJ1-5; no clear D gene. Germline CDR1 reads LGHNA; CDR2 reads YSLEER. V shed 1 base and J shed 4 bases, with 8 bases lying between them. The CDR3 sequence is 14 residues long. The CDR3 sequence is CASSQGTGNQPQHF. CDR3 coding DNA: TGCGCCAGCAGCCAAGGGACGGGGAATCAGCCCCAGCATTTT.

The V gene is TRBV28, the J gene TRBJ2-5; possible D gene TRBD2, 6 bases. The germline V and J ends were trimmed by 6 bases and 5 bases, with 22 bases remaining between them. The CDR3 totals 16 residues. CDR1 and CDR2 from the germline V gene are MDHEN and SYDVKM. The CDR3 nucleotides are TGTGCCAGCAGCCCCCCGGCCCCGGAGGGCCGGGAGACCCAGTACTTC. Translating gives CASSPPAPEGRETQYF.

This chain uses TRBV12-5 with TRBJ2-1; a possible D gene is TRBD1 (6 bases). This CDR3 is built from 14 residues. The V and J ends lost 1 base and 4 bases respectively, with 8 bases between them. Germline CDR1 and CDR2: LGHNT and FRNRAP. The CDR3 loop is CASGLEDSYNEQFF. Written as DNA, the CDR3 is TGTGCTAGTGGTTTGGAGGACAGTTACAATGAGCAGTTCTTC.

The chain uses TRBV27 and TRBJ2-7; a weak D match, TRBD1 (6 bases). V lost 3 bases and J 2 bases, leaving 20 bases between the germline ends. Germline lookup yields CDR1 MNHEY and CDR2 SMNVEV (reference sequence). This CDR3 region has 17 residues. CDR3 sequence reads: CASSLSAPSGHPYEQYF. CDR3 DNA: TGTGCCAGCAGTTTGTCAGCACCCTCGGGACACCCCTACGAGCAGTACTTC.

CDR3 in amino acids: CASSVTSGLIYNEQFF. CDR3 sequence (DNA): TGTGCCAGCAGCGTTACTAGCGGCCTGATTTACAATGAGCAGTTCTTC. The chain combines TRBV9 with TRBJ2-1, with TRBD2 identical over 8 bases. CDR1 and CDR2 from the germline V gene are SGDLS and YYNGEE. The CDR3 has 16 residues. V dropped 2 bases and J dropped 4; count of bases not matched to a gene: 8.

This clone was seen once. This rearrangement joins TRBV7-6 to TRBJ2-1, with D unresolved. The V gene's germline CDR1 is SGHVS and CDR2 FNYEAQ. V shed 5 bases and J shed 6 bases, with 20 bases lying between them. The CDR3 covers 16 residues. The DNA of the CDR3 is TGTGCCAGCAGCCGAAATAGAAAGAGAACCGGCAATGAGCAGTTCTTC. Amino acids: CASSRNRKRTGNEQFF.

V usage is TRBV6-5 and J usage is TRBJ2-7, with TRBD2 identical over 7 bases. The CDR3 extends over 14 amino acids. The junction had 7 bases not matched to a gene; V was cut back by 8 bases and J by 0 bases. CDR1 and CDR2 from the germline V gene are MNHEY and SVGAGI. CDR3 sequence reads: CASASGLNSYEQYF. The CDR3 DNA is TGTGCCAGCGCTAGCGGCCTTAACTCCTACGAGCAGTACTTC.